The clone carrying this TCR beta chain is a singleton in its sample. Antigen: not known. This entry is derived from a study of shared clonotypes between healthy human individuals. Looking at the study overall: The donors, a couple of women and a few men, were aged 18 to 49.

Study conclusions and caveats: Among donors, the sharing of clonotypes was expected to be influenced by sequencing depth.

Germline V gene sequence: CDR1 SGHNT, CDR2 YENEEA. V was trimmed by 4 bases and J by 6 bases, leaving 16 bases between them. This CDR3 contains 15 residues. Ten immunoSEQ deep assay plates were used to sequence unsorted PBMC DNA. Assay used: immunoSEQ multiplex PCR; TCRdb lists only in-frame clones, some missing. The sample lists about 470,000 clones; about 85% were seen once. What was sequenced was PBMCs. This sequence joins TRBV11-3 and TRBJ2-1, with a weak D call TRBD2 (5 bases). The TCR originated in a woman aged 40 to 50 in good health. Some clones in this sample may be carry-over from other donors' samples. The CDR3 DNA reads TGTGCCAGCAGCTCGGGGTTGACCGCCACCAATGAGCAGTTCTTC. This translates into CASSSGLTATNEQFF. The whole variable domain, remainder taken from reference TRBV11-3 and TRBJ2-1, is EAGVVQSPRYKIIEKKQPVAFWCNPISGHNTLYWYLQNLGQGPELLIRYENEEAVDDSQLPKDRFSAERLKGVDSTLKIQPAELGDSAVYLCASSSGLTATNEQFFGPGTRLTVL.